Reported below is one T cell receptor (beta chain). This CDR3 is built from 18 residues. V lost 4 bases and J lost 1; bases outside the gene matches: 10. Looked up from germline, CDR1 is SEHNR and CDR2 is FQNEAQ (reference sequence). This entry comes from a study of blood T cell repertoires in COVID-19. About the research overall: Italy, Spain and the United States were the sources of the convalescent and acute COVID-19 samples.

The table came from immunoSEQ multiplex PCR; TCRdb's copy has only in-frame clones and leaves some out. Of approximately 150,000 clones in the sample, 81% are singletons; the top ten hold more than 8%. The V gene is TRBV7-9, the J gene TRBJ2-3; TRBD2 aligns across 11 bases. Sequenced material: peripheral blood. This clonotype was obtained from a human donor in a cohort sampled during active COVID-19. The CDR3 reads CASSSLGTSGFRTDTQYF. The DNA for the CDR3 is TGTGCCAGCAGCTCTTTGGGGACTAGCGGATTCCGCACAGATACGCAGTATTTT.